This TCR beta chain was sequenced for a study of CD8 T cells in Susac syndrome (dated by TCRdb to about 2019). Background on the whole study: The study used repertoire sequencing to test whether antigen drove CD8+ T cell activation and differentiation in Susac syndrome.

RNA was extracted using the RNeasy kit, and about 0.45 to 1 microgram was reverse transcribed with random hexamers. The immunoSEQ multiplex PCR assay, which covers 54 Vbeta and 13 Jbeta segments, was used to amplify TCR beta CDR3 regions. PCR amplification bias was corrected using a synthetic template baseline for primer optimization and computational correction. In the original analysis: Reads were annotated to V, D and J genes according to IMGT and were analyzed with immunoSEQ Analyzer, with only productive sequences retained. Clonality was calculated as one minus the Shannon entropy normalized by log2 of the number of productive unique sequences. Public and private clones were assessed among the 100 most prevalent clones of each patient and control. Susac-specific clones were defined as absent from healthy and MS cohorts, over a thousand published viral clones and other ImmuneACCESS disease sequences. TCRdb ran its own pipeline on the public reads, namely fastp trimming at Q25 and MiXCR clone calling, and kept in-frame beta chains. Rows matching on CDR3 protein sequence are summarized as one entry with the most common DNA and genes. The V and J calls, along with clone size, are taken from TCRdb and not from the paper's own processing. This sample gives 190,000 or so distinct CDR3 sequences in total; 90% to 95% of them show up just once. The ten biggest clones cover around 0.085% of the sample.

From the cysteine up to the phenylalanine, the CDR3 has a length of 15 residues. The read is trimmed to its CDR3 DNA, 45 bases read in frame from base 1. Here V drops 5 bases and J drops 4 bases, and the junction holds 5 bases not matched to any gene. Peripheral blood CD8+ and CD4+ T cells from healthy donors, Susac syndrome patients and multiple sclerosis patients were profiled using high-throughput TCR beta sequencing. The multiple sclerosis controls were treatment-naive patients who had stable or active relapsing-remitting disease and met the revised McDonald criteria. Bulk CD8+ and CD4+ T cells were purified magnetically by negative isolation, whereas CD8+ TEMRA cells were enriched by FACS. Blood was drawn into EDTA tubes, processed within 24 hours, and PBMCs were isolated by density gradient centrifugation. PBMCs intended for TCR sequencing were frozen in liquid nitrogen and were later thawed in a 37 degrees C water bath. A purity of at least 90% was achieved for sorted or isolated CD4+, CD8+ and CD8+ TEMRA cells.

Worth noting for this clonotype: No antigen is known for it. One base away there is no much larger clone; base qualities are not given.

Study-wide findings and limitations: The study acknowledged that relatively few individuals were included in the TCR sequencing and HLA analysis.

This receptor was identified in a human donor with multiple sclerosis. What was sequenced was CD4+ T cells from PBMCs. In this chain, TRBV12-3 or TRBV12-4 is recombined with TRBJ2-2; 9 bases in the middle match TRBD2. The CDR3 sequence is CASSPGAGGTGELFF. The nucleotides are TGTGCCAGCAGTCCTGGAGCGGGAGGCACCGGGGAGCTGTTTTTT.